The 8 T cell receptor beta chains below all came from one sample that was sequenced in a study of blood T cells in healthy people across ages. Next came a second PCR, run for about 6 to 12 cycles, which used a sample-barcoded 5' primer along with a J-beta primer mix. TCRdb reprocessed the 5' RACE reads with MiXCR, giving one entry per CDR3 protein. The sample shows roughly 1.5 million distinct CDR3 sequences, approximately 43% of them seen only once. Sequencing was carried out using blood. The receptor source for this set is a young woman in good health.

This clonotype was counted ten times or more. The V and J genes are TRBV20-1 and TRBJ1-2; D unclear. Germline CDR1 and CDR2: DFQATT and SNEGSKA (reference sequence). The CDR3 extends over 13 amino acids. The ends were cut back, 3 bases at V and 3 bases at J, with 11 bases in the middle. This CDR3 reads CSASTSGDYGYTF. For the CDR3, the DNA is TGCAGTGCTAGTACCTCCGGGGACTATGGCTACACCTTC.

The chain has TRBV6-5 and TRBJ2-4; 7 bases align to TRBD1. The J call is doubtful: the DNA matches TRBJ2-5 better. The germline gives CDR1 MNHEY, CDR2 SVGAGI. The CDR3 covers 14 residues. CDR3 sequence: CASRIQGPGETQYF. The DNA for the CDR3 is TGTGCCAGCAGGATACAGGGGCCGGGAGAGACCCAGTACTTC.

For the CDR3, the DNA is TGTGCCAGCTCACACGGACTAGCGGGGGACACCGGGGAGCTGTTTTTT. Its translation is CASSHGLAGDTGELFF. The rearrangement joins TRBV18 to TRBJ2-2, with 13 bases identical to TRBD2. CDR3 length equals 16 residues. The V gene's germline CDR1 is KGHSH and CDR2 LQKENI. V lost 4 bases, J lost 3 bases, and 2 bases stayed unmatched.

This clonotype was seen a handful of times. The rearrangement joins TRBV20-1 to TRBJ2-7; TRBD1 aligns across 10 bases. This CDR3 region has 14 residues. The junction had 6 bases not matched to a gene; V was cut back by 5 bases and J by 2 bases. Germline lookup yields CDR1 DFQATT and CDR2 SNEGSKA (reference sequence). DNA for the CDR3: TGCAGTGCTCATCCCGGGACAGGGGCCTACGAGCAGTACTTC. Residues: CSAHPGTGAYEQYF.

This chain uses TRBV7-9 with TRBJ1-2; weak D call: TRBD1 (5 bases). Germline CDR1 is SEHNR and CDR2 is FQNEAQ (reference sequence). The CDR3 is 12 amino acids. V gave up 1 base and J gave up 12 bases, with 12 bases separating them. CDR3 nucleotides: TGTGCCAGCAGCTTAGGAGGACACGGCGACACCTTC. This encodes CASSLGGHGDTF.

The rearrangement uses TRBV7-9 and TRBJ2-6, with D tentatively TRBD1 (6 bases). The CDR3 loop spans 14 amino acids. From germline, CDR1 is SEHNR and CDR2 FQNEAQ (reference sequence). V was clipped by 10 bases and J by 0 bases, with 10 bases between them. The CDR3 spells CANRETSGANVLTF. CDR3 DNA: TGTGCCAACAGGGAGACCTCTGGGGCCAACGTCCTGACTTTC.

Only one count was recorded for this clonotype. The CDR3 region is CASSPSGRGTEQYF. For the CDR3, the DNA is TGTGCCAGCTCACCATCGGGCCGGGGAACCGAGCAGTACTTC. The rearrangement joins TRBV18 to TRBJ2-5; maybe TRBD2 (5 bases). The DNA matches TRBJ2-7 better at its end, which makes the J call doubtful. Germline V lookup: CDR1 KGHSH, CDR2 LQKENI. The CDR3 consists of 14 residues.

This clonotype was counted between two and nine times. The gene calls are TRBV20-1 and TRBJ2-5; 9 bases are a match to TRBD1. The J call may be incorrect, as the DNA end agrees better with TRBJ2-7. The CDR3 length is 13 residues. Germline V gene data show CDR1 as DFQATT and CDR2 as SNEGSKA (reference sequence). CDR3 amino acids: CSAGRDRASEQYF. Here the CDR3 DNA reads TGCAGTGCTGGGCGGGACAGGGCCTCCGAGCAGTACTTC.